Described below is a single T cell receptor beta chain sequence and its context. The read terminates 3 residues ahead of where the CDR3 ends, so the germline J gene completes it. The repertoire was sequenced with immunoSEQ multiplex PCR; TCRdb's copy has only in-frame clones and lacks some. This record lists approximately 75,000 clones, none seen once only, and the top ten clones contain around 0.8%. This CDR3 is 15 amino acids long. V was pared by 3 bases and J by 0 bases, with 12 bases between. CDR1 is KGHSH and CDR2 is LQKENI in the germline V gene. This entry is derived from a study of T cell clonality in common variable immunodeficiency.

Sample: peripheral blood mononuclear cells. The chain couples TRBV18 to TRBJ2-7, with D possibly matching TRBD2 (7 bases). The receptor comes from a person between 18 and 70 years old in good health. Incomplete CDR3 DNA: TGTGCCAGCTCACCGGGCGGGGGCCTCTCCTACGAG. It codes for CASSPGGGLSYE. The whole CDR3 region reads CASSPGGGLSYEQYF.